This T cell receptor beta chain comes out of a study of blood T cell repertoires in COVID-19. Study as a whole: Both acute and convalescent COVID-19 samples were obtained from the United States, Italy and Spain.

Germline V CDR1 and CDR2: MDHEN, SYDVKM. Between the trimmed V and J ends, which lost 5 bases and 10 bases, there was a span of 17 bases. The CDR3 is 13 residues long. Everyone who took part was about 18 to 89 years old, and they came from some 23 US areas. Sequencing used immunoSEQ multiplex PCR; TCRdb keeps in-frame clones, though not all of them. Among about 190,000 clones listed, roughly 82% were seen once. This chain uses TRBV28 with TRBJ1-2; D unclear. This receptor was taken from a man in his forties with acute COVID-19. Source material: PBMCs or T cells enriched from blood (not recorded which). The CDR3 DNA follows: TGTGCCAGCAGTGCCCCGGTTGTGAGGGCCTACACCTTC. This codes for CASSAPVVRAYTF.